Following are 10 T cell receptor beta chains from one sample sequenced in a study of blood T cell repertoires in COVID-19 (dated by TCRdb to the early 2020s). The library was obtained by the immunoSEQ multiplex PCR assay. Entries here come from immuneACCESS through TCRdb and include only in-frame sequences with V and J called. Some clones fail to appear in such tables; in the studies checked, an unresolved V gene covers under half of the shortfall, and the cause of the remainder is unknown. The sample table records hundreds of thousands of clones; about nine tenths of these occur just once. The ten largest make up 1.4% of the sample. The sample taken for sequencing was peripheral blood. Receptors were obtained from a woman in her thirties with active or convalescent COVID-19.

This rearrangement joins TRBV3-1 (or the pseudogene TRBV3-2) to TRBJ1-2; D unclear. The V gene lost 0 bases and the J gene lost 7 bases, with 18 bases spanning the gap. Per germline, CDR1 LGHDT and CDR2 YNNKEL (reference sequence). CDR3 size: 16 residues. CDR3 sequence reads: CASSQERGAGRGGYTF. In nucleotides, the CDR3 is TGTGCCAGCAGCCAAGAAAGAGGTGCAGGACGGGGTGGCTACACCTTC.

V and J are TRBV30 and TRBJ2-3; 7 nucleotides match TRBD2. The CDR3 runs to 15 residues. The V gene end was trimmed by 5 bases and the J gene end by 3 bases; junction bases not matched to a gene: 11. CDR1 and CDR2 (germline): GTSNPN, SVGIG (reference sequence). The CDR3 DNA follows: TGTGCCTGGGGCCTCGGGGGAGGGCTGACAGATACGCAGTATTTT. Translating it yields CAWGLGGGLTDTQYF.

The chain couples TRBV27 to TRBJ1-1, with D perhaps TRBD1 (6 bases). Deletions cut 7 bases from V and 1 base from J, with 13 bases between. This CDR3 has 14 amino acids. Germline V gene lookup returns CDR1 MNHEY and CDR2 SMNVEV (reference sequence). DNA for the CDR3: TGTGCCAGCAAAAGACAGGAGCCGAACACTGAAGCTTTCTTT. Translation: CASKRQEPNTEAFF.

The V call is TRBV4-2, the J call TRBJ1-1, with TRBD1 matching over 7 bases. This CDR3 has 15 residues. The V gene's germline CDR1 is LGHNA and CDR2 YNFKEQ. V was pared by 2 bases and J by 0 bases, with 3 bases of the junction left unmatched. The CDR3 region has the DNA TGTGCCAGCAGCCAACCGGGACAGCTGAACACTGAAGCTTTCTTT. It encodes CASSQPGQLNTEAFF.

The chain carries TRBV29-1 and TRBJ1-2; no firm D call. Trimming removed 4 bases at V and 7 bases at J, with 10 bases between. The CDR3 has 11 residues. The germline V gene has CDR1 SQVTM and CDR2 ANQGSEA. CDR3 region: CSVVTGGGYTF. The CDR3 DNA sequence: TGCAGCGTTGTAACGGGTGGTGGCTACACCTTC.

This rearrangement joins TRBV27 to TRBJ2-7, with D perhaps TRBD2 (5 bases). CDR3 size: 17 residues. Between the trimmed V and J ends, which lost 8 bases and 0 bases, there was a span of 23 bases. CDR1 and CDR2 (germline): MNHEY, SMNVEV (reference sequence). In nucleotides, the CDR3 is TGTGCCAGCCTACGGACTCCTCCCGCGATGGGCTCCTACGAGCAGTACTTC. It specifies CASLRTPPAMGSYEQYF.

The chain links TRBV5-6 to TRBJ2-1; D possibly corresponds to TRBD2 (6 bases). V was shortened by 0 bases and J by 15 bases, with 13 bases between the two germline ends. The CDR3 sequence is 12 residues long. Germline CDR1 is SGHDT and CDR2 is YYEEEE. The CDR3 protein is CASSLDPGERFF. In nucleotides, the CDR3 is TGTGCCAGCAGCTTGGATCCGGGGGAACGGTTCTTC. Variable domain in full (rest from reference TRBV5-6 and TRBJ2-1): DAGVTQSPTHLIKTRGQQVTLRCSPKSGHDTVSWYQQALGQGPQFIFQYYEEEERQRGNFPDRFSGHQFPNYSSELNVNALLLGDSALYLCASSLDPGERFFGPGTRLTVL.

V is TRBV7-6 and J is TRBJ2-7; D possibly corresponds to TRBD1 (6 bases). Trimming cost V 4 bases and J 5 bases, with 9 bases left between them. The CDR3 has 12 amino acids. Germline V gene sequence: CDR1 SGHVS, CDR2 FNYEAQ. The CDR3 loop reads CASSSGQHEQYF. The CDR3 region has the DNA TGTGCCAGCAGCTCAGGACAGCACGAGCAGTACTTC.

CDR3 nucleotide sequence: TGTGCCAGCAGCTTGGGCGGGGTTAAGAGCACTGAAGCTTTCTTT. It translates to CASSLGGVKSTEAFF. This chain uses TRBV5-4 with TRBJ1-1; D uncertain. V lost 0 bases and J lost 4, with 13 bases in between. Germline CDR1 reads SGHNT; CDR2 reads YYREEE (reference sequence). CDR3 size: 15 residues. Supplemented by reference TRBV5-4 and TRBJ1-1, the full variable domain reads ETGVTQSPTHLIKTRGQQVTLRCSSQSGHNTVSWYQQALGQGPQFIFQYYREEENGRGNFPPRFSGLQFPNYSSELNVNALELDDSALYLCASSLGGVKSTEAFFGQGTRLTVV.

The chain joins TRBV28 to TRBJ1-3; 10 nucleotides align to TRBD1. The germline CDR1 and CDR2 sequences are MDHEN and SYDVKM. The J segment lost 4 bases and the V segment lost 6 bases, leaving 3 bases of the junction unmatched. The CDR3 is made up of 14 amino acids. The CDR3 coding sequence is TGTGCCAGCAGAGGACAGGGGGGCGGAAACACCATATATTTT. Residues: CASRGQGGGNTIYF.